The 26 T cell receptor beta chains below all came from one sample that was sequenced in a study of tissue T cells after allogeneic stem cell transplantation. TCRdb's copy holds only in-frame clones and misses some; the assay was immunoSEQ multiplex PCR. The sample lists several thousand clones, more than 50% occurring once. Sequences were derived from tissue from the jejunum, sampled at autopsy. Source of these receptors: a female donor over 55 with lung cancer.

The V and J genes are TRBV19 and TRBJ2-7; 10 nucleotides match TRBD2. The CDR3 is made up of 15 amino acids. Germline-derived CDR1 and CDR2 are LNHDA and SQIVND (reference sequence). With 5 bases clipped from V and 2 bases from J, the junction kept 6 bases outside the gene matches. The CDR3 nucleotides are TGTGCCAGTAGTGGGGGACTAGCGAAAACCTACGAGCAGTACTTC. Amino acids: CASSGGLAKTYEQYF.

This chain uses TRBV7-3 with TRBJ2-3, with 8 bases lining up with TRBD2. V was pared by 1 base and J by 1 base, with 4 bases of the junction left unmatched. The length of the CDR3 is 16 residues. Per germline, CDR1 SGHTA and CDR2 FQGTGA. The CDR3 bases are TGTGCCAGCAGCTTAAGGCCCGGGGGGGGCACAGATACGCAGTATTTT. It translates to CASSLRPGGGTDTQYF.

V is TRBV9 and J is TRBJ2-3; D may be TRBD2 (6 bases). The CDR3 extends over 15 amino acids. Germline V gene sequence: CDR1 SGDLS, CDR2 YYNGEE. Trimming cost V 4 bases and J 1 base, with 13 bases left between them. The chain's CDR3 is CASSTHPGGTDTQYF. The CDR3 nucleotides read TGTGCCAGCAGCACCCACCCGGGGGGCACAGATACGCAGTATTTT.

This clone showed up just a few times. The genes are TRBV4-1 and TRBJ2-7; weak D call: TRBD1 (6 bases). Germline V gene sequence: CDR1 MGHRA, CDR2 YSYEKL. CDR3 length equals 13 residues. The V end lost 4 bases, the J end lost 3 bases, and 10 bases lay between the germline ends. CDR3 nucleotides: TGCGCCAGCAGCCGGGACAAAAACTACGAGCAGTACTTC. Amino acid sequence: CASSRDKNYEQYF.

The J gene is TRBJ1-4, the V gene TRBV7-2; TRBD1 is a possible D gene (6 bases). There are 13 residues in the CDR3. V lost 5 bases and J lost 10, with 14 bases in between. Germline CDR1 and CDR2: SGHTA and FQGNSA. The CDR3 DNA sequence: TGTGCCAGCAGCCCAGGGGCGACTCTAAAACTGTTTTTT. This encodes CASSPGATLKLFF.

A few counts support this clone. The rearrangement uses TRBV14 and TRBJ2-7; D tentatively fits TRBD1 or TRBD2 (5 bases each). The V end was cut by 5 bases, the J end by 2 bases, with 13 bases between. This CDR3 is 14 amino acids long. Germline CDR1 and CDR2: SGHDN and FVKESK. DNA for the CDR3: TGTGCCAGCAGCGGGGAGCTGGGGGCCTACGAGCAGTACTTC. This sequence encodes CASSGELGAYEQYF.

This chain joins TRBV7-3 and TRBJ2-1; TRBD2 matches 9 bases. The CDR3 length is 17 residues. Per germline, CDR1 SGHTA and CDR2 FQGTGA. V gave up 1 base and J gave up 10 bases; unmatched junction bases: 14. CDR3 nucleotides: TGTGCCAGCAGCTTAAAAGGCGGGAGGGCCGGGGTTAAGGAGCAGTTCTTC. Translating gives CASSLKGGRAGVKEQFF.

As DNA, the CDR3 is TGCGCCAGCAGATTAGGTTACAGGGGGCCCACCGGGGAGCTGTTTTTT. This gives the protein CASRLGYRGPTGELFF. The J gene is TRBJ2-2, the V gene TRBV5-1, with 9 bases matching TRBD1. Germline CDR1 and CDR2: SGHRS and YFSETQ. The CDR3 length is 16 residues. V lost 5 bases, J lost 4 bases, and 9 bases stayed unmatched.

This chain uses TRBV5-4 with TRBJ2-3, with D possibly TRBD2 on 5 matching bases. V dropped 3 bases and J dropped 2 bases, with 13 bases sitting between them. The germline CDR1 and CDR2 sequences are SGHNT and YYREEE (reference sequence). The CDR3 spans 15 residues. CDR3 residues: CASSSAGRTTDTQYF. The CDR3, as DNA: TGTGCCAGCAGCTCGGCGGGCAGGACCACAGATACGCAGTATTTT.

This clone has only a few counts. The chain joins TRBV7-2 to TRBJ2-1, with 10 bases matching TRBD2. Germline V gene lookup returns CDR1 SGHTA and CDR2 FQGNSA. The length of the CDR3 is 15 residues. With 2 bases clipped from V and 8 bases from J, the junction kept 6 bases outside the gene matches. CDR3 amino acids: CASSLPVSGGHEQFF. The CDR3 DNA sequence: TGTGCCAGCAGCTTACCGGTTAGCGGGGGGCATGAGCAGTTCTTC.

Details on this clone: This sample also contains other DNA sequences that code for the same CDR3. The V gene is TRBV5-1, the J gene TRBJ2-4; 14 positions match TRBD2. CDR1 is SGHRS, CDR2 YFSETQ, per germline. J lost 1 base, V lost 1 base, and 7 bases had no gene match. The CDR3 is 19 amino acids. The CDR3 DNA reads as TGCGCCAGCAGCTTGAATCCGGGACTAGCGGGAGAGGCCAAAAACATTCAGTACTTC. Amino acids: CASSLNPGLAGEAKNIQYF. The whole variable domain, filled in from reference TRBV5-1 and TRBJ2-4, reads KAGVTQTPRYLIKTRGQQVTLSCSPISGHRSVSWYQQTPGQGLQFLFEYFSETQRNKGNFPGRFSGRQFSNSRSEMNVSTLELGDSALYLCASSLNPGLAGEAKNIQYFGAGTRLSVL.

This clone appeared a few times. The chain employs TRBV9 and TRBJ2-2, with D uncertain. CDR1 is SGDLS, CDR2 YYNGEE, per germline. Trimming removed 0 bases from V and 4 bases from J, with 7 bases in between. The CDR3 length is 14 residues. Here the CDR3 DNA reads TGTGCCAGCAGCGTAGGTGGGTTCACCGGGGAGCTGTTTTTT. It codes for CASSVGGFTGELFF. Variable domain in full (rest from reference TRBV9 and TRBJ2-2): DSGVTQTPKHLITATGQRVTLRCSPRSGDLSVYWYQQSLDQGLQFLIQYYNGEERAKGNILERFSAQQFPDLHSELNLSSLELGDSALYFCASSVGGFTGELFFGEGSRLTVL.

The chain uses TRBV2 and TRBJ1-2, with TRBD1 matching over 7 bases. Trimming removed 7 bases from V and 5 bases from J; junction bases left unmatched: 10. CDR1 SNHLY and CDR2 FYNNEI come from the germline V gene. This CDR3 is built from 14 residues. This CDR3 reads CASKPQGGWYGYTF. The DNA of the CDR3 is TGTGCCAGCAAACCTCAGGGGGGCTGGTATGGCTACACCTTC. The full variable domain, rest sourced from reference TRBV2 and TRBJ1-2, is EPEVTQTPSHQVTQMGQEVILRCVPISNHLYFYWYRQILGQKVEFLVSFYNNEISEKSEIFDDQFSVERPDGSNFTLKIRSTKLEDSAMYFCASKPQGGWYGYTFGSGTRLTVV.

The chain links TRBV10-3 to TRBJ1-3, with D perhaps TRBD1 (6 bases). V lost 6 bases and J 0 bases, leaving 39 bases between the germline ends. The CDR3 has 24 amino acids. The germline gives CDR1 ENHRY, CDR2 SYGVKD. CDR3 sequence (DNA): TGTGCCATCAGCGAATACCTCCCCTGGTATCCCTCTCCACACAGGGTGAGCTCTGGAAACACCATATATTTT. Translating it yields CAISEYLPWYPSPHRVSSGNTIYF.

The V call is TRBV4-1, the J call TRBJ1-4; D is possibly TRBD1 (5 bases). Germline values: CDR1 MGHRA, CDR2 YSYEKL. The CDR3 contains 14 residues. V dropped 3 bases and J dropped 5 bases, with 10 bases sitting between them. CDR3 coding DNA: TGCGCCAGCAGCCACAAAGACAGAAATGAAAAACTGTTTTTT. Protein product: CASSHKDRNEKLFF.

This chain connects TRBV7-2 to TRBJ2-3, with 12 positions matching TRBD2. The CDR3 is made up of 18 amino acids. Germline loops: CDR1 SGHTA, CDR2 FQGNSA. V shed 2 bases, J shed 2 bases, and the junction held 8 bases outside the gene matches. In DNA, the CDR3 is TGTGCCAGCAGCTTAAGTTCTAGCGGGGGGGGTTCCACAGATACGCAGTATTTT. It encodes CASSLSSSGGGSTDTQYF.

This chain's CDR3 is CASSLGEADTQYF. The CDR3 DNA sequence: TGTGCCAGCAGCTTAGGGGAGGCAGATACGCAGTATTTT. This sequence joins TRBV11-3 and TRBJ2-3; maybe TRBD2 (6 bases). CDR1 is SGHNT and CDR2 is YENEEA in the germline V gene. There are 13 residues in the CDR3. Deletions cut 1 base from V and 4 bases from J, with 6 bases between.

This clone was counted between two and nine times. The V call is TRBV14, the J call TRBJ1-3; D is possibly TRBD1 (6 bases). V shed 1 base and J shed 2 bases, with 12 bases lying between them. This CDR3 has 16 amino acids. The V gene's germline CDR1 is SGHDN and CDR2 FVKESK. DNA for the CDR3: TGTGCCAGCAGCCAAGCAGGGGTGTTTACTGGAAACACCATATATTTT. This gives the protein CASSQAGVFTGNTIYF.

The rearrangement uses TRBV5-4 and TRBJ2-3; D is possibly TRBD1 (5 bases). Germline CDR1 and CDR2: SGHNT and YYREEE (reference sequence). Trimming took off 0 bases at V and 1 base at J, with 6 bases between the two ends. The CDR3 totals 14 residues. The CDR3: CASSLGQRTDTQYF. CDR3 sequence (DNA): TGTGCCAGCAGCTTGGGACAGCGCACAGATACGCAGTATTTT. Full variable domain (rest looked up from reference TRBV5-4 and TRBJ2-3): ETGVTQSPTHLIKTRGQQVTLRCSSQSGHNTVSWYQQALGQGPQFIFQYYREEENGRGNFPPRFSGLQFPNYSSELNVNALELDDSALYLCASSLGQRTDTQYFGPGTRLTVL.

This clone has more than one count but fewer than ten. V gene TRBV15 combines with J gene TRBJ2-7; D may be TRBD2 (6 bases). V lost 0 bases and J lost 4, with 7 bases in between. In germline, CDR1 is LNHNV, CDR2 YYDKDF (reference sequence). The CDR3 has 13 amino acids. CDR3 sequence: CATSRDAGYEQYF. DNA of the CDR3: TGTGCCACCAGCAGAGATGCGGGGTACGAGCAGTACTTC.

The chain carries TRBV6-6 and TRBJ1-1; TRBD1 is a possible D gene (5 bases). The CDR3 extends over 13 amino acids. Germline CDR1 MNHNY, CDR2 SVGAGI (reference sequence). The V end lost 6 bases, the J end lost 4 bases, and 12 bases lay between the germline ends. The CDR3 loop reads CASRREGSTEAFF. The CDR3 nucleotides are TGTGCCAGCAGGCGAGAGGGGTCCACTGAAGCTTTCTTT.

The CDR3 coding sequence is TGTGCCAGCAGCAAAGTTCGAAGAGTTGGAGCTTTCTTT. Protein product: CASSKVRRVGAFF. The chain has TRBV21-1 and TRBJ1-1. TRBV21-1 is shown as a pseudogene. CDR3 length equals 13 residues.

In this sample, this clone turned up once. The chain uses TRBV10-2 and TRBJ2-1; D gene ambiguous. The germline CDR1 and CDR2 sequences are WSHSY and SAAADI. V gave up 3 bases and J gave up 0 bases, with 3 bases separating them. This CDR3 is 13 amino acids long. The CDR3 here is CASSDSSYNEQFF. In DNA form, the CDR3 reads TGCGCCAGCAGTGACAGCTCCTACAATGAGCAGTTCTTC.

This chain joins TRBV7-2 and TRBJ1-1; a possible D gene is TRBD1 (5 bases). CDR1 is SGHTA and CDR2 is FQGNSA in the germline V gene. This CDR3 spans 15 amino acids. The V end was cut by 2 bases, the J end by 1 base, with 11 bases between. The CDR3 nucleotides are TGTGCCAGCAGCTTATGGGGGAGTGAGAACACTGAAGCTTTCTTT. It specifies CASSLWGSENTEAFF.

As to this clone: This CDR3 is also generated by other DNA sequences in the sample. This rearrangement joins TRBV5-1 to TRBJ2-1; unclear D gene. The ends were cut back, 0 bases at V and 0 bases at J, with 1 base in the middle. The CDR3 spans 13 residues. Germline CDR1 SGHRS, CDR2 YFSETQ. In nucleotides, the CDR3 is TGCGCCAGCAGCTTGGACTCCTACAATGAGCAGTTCTTC. Amino acid sequence: CASSLDSYNEQFF.

The chain links TRBV19 to TRBJ2-7, with D perhaps TRBD1 (5 bases). Germline CDR1 and CDR2: LNHDA and SQIVND (reference sequence). Trimming took off 6 bases at V and 6 bases at J, with 21 bases between the two ends. The length of the CDR3 is 15 residues. This chain's CDR3 is CASRNTGKGRSEQYF. Written as DNA, the CDR3 is TGTGCCAGTAGGAACACAGGTAAAGGTCGGAGCGAGCAGTACTTC.